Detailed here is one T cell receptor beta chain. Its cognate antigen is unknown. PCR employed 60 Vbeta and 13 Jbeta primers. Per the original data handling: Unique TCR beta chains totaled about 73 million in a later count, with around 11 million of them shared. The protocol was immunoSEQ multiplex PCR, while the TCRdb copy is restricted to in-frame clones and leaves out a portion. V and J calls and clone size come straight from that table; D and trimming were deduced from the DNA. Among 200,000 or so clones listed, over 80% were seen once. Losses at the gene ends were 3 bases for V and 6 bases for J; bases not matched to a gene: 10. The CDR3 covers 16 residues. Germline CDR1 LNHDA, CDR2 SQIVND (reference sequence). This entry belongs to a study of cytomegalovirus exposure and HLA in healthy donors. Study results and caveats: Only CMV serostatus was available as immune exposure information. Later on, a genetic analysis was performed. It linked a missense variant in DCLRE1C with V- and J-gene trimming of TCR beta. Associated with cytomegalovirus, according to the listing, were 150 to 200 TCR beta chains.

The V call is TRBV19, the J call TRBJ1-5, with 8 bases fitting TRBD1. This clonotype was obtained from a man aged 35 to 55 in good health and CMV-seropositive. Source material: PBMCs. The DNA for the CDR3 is TGTGCCAGTAGTATTATCTCCAGGGGGCAGGGTCAGCCCCAGCATTTT. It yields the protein CASSIISRGQGQPQHF.